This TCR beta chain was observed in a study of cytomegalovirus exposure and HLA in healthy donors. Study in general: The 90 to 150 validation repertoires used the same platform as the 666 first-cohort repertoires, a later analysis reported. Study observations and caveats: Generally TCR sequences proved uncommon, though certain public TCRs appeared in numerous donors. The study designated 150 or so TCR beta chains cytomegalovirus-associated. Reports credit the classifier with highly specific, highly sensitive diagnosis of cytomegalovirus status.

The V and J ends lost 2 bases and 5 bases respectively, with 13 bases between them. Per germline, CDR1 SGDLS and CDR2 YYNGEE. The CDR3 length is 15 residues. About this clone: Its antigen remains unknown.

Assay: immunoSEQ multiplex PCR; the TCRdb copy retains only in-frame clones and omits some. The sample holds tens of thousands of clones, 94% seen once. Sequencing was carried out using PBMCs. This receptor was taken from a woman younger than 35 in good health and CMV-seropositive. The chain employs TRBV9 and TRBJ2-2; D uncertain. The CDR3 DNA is TGTGCCAGCAGCGTCTGGTTACTTATGACCGGGGAGCTGTTTTTT. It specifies CASSVWLLMTGELFF.